The 2 T cell receptor beta chains listed next were all sequenced from one sample in a study of CXCR3-negative and CXCR3-positive naive CD8 T cells. UMI labels and 5' RACE were used to prepare the TRB cDNA libraries. TCRdb re-called the 5' RACE reads, yielding one record per CDR3 amino acid sequence without DNA. The sample is made up of about 39,000 distinct CDR3 sequences, and the top ten hold under 10% of it. The sequenced sample consisted of memory CD8+ T cells from blood. These receptors were collected from a human donor in good health. Some clones in this sample may be carry-over from other donors' samples.

This sequence joins TRBV29-1 and TRBJ1-2. The length of the CDR3 is 13 residues. Per germline, CDR1 SQVTM and CDR2 ANQGSEA. CDR3 amino acids: CSVRRIANYGYTF.

The chain recombines TRBV7-3 with TRBJ2-3; TCRdb proposes TRBD2, but this gene call is untestable without DNA. The CDR3 is made up of 16 amino acids. The germline V gene encodes CDR1 SGHTA and CDR2 FQGTGA. Here the CDR3 reads CASSFTSGGSTDTQYF.